A single sample is the source of the 5 T cell receptor beta chains below, sequenced in a study of control samples from healthy donors and cancer patients. The data were produced by immunoSEQ multiplex PCR, yet TCRdb's version contains in-frame clones alone and is incomplete. The table shows around 94,000 clones, with 92% occurring only once. Sequencing used blood. All receptors come from a woman aged 18-30 years in good health.

The chain has TRBV19 and TRBJ2-3; 7 bases fit TRBD2. The ends lost 0 bases at V and 3 bases at J; junction bases unmatched: 0. The CDR3 totals 14 residues. Germline CDR1 and CDR2: LNHDA and SQIVND (reference sequence). CDR3: CASSIDGGTDTQYF. The CDR3 nucleotides read TGTGCCAGTAGTATAGACGGGGGGACAGATACGCAGTATTTT.

The chain has TRBV10-3 and TRBJ2-7, with D maybe TRBD1 (6 bases). The V gene lost 6 bases and the J gene lost 1 base, with 10 bases spanning the gap. The germline CDR1 and CDR2 sequences are ENHRY and SYGVKD. The CDR3 extends over 13 amino acids. CDR3 DNA sequence: TGTGCCATCAGGCCGGGACATTCCTACGAGCAGTACTTC. Translated: CAIRPGHSYEQYF.

This chain uses TRBV24-1 with TRBJ1-5; unclear D gene. The CDR3 runs to 13 residues. Trimming removed 5 bases at V and 6 bases at J, with 10 bases between. CDR1 is KGHDR, CDR2 SFDVKD, per germline. CDR3 sequence (DNA): TGTGCCACCAGTGGCCGACTCGGTCAGCCCCAGCATTTT. It is translated as CATSGRLGQPQHF.

The chain is built from TRBV7-2 and TRBJ2-2; D possibly corresponds to TRBD2 (6 bases). The CDR3 has 13 residues. Trimming took 3 bases from V and 10 from J, leaving 12 bases between them. CDR1 is SGHTA and CDR2 is FQGNSA in the germline V gene. CDR3 amino acids: CASSLKEGVELFF. The CDR3 nucleotides are TGTGCCAGCAGCTTGAAGGAGGGCGTGGAGCTGTTTTTT.

This clone was seen once. The gene calls are TRBV19 and TRBJ1-2; weak D call: TRBD1 (5 bases). Trimming took 2 bases from V and 7 from J, leaving 14 bases between them. CDR1 and CDR2 from the germline V gene are LNHDA and SQIVND (reference sequence). This CDR3 contains 14 residues. The DNA for the CDR3 is TGTGCCAGTAGTATAAGTCGGCAGGGAGGTGGCTACACCTTC. This encodes CASSISRQGGGYTF.